This T cell receptor beta chain was recovered during a study of T cells after yellow fever vaccination. Template switching with 5'RACE generated the TCR cDNA and added a universal primer site and UMIs. TCRdb reanalysed the 5' RACE reads using MiXCR and keeps one entry per CDR3 protein. The sample yields 400,000 to 450,000 distinct CDR3 sequences, 15% to 20% seen once. To note about this clonotype: Its antigen is undetermined.

Study-level results: The secondary response was weaker, and its peak arrived faster, on day 5 versus 15. Booster sampling recovered most clones from primary vaccination (approximately 97% CD4, approximately 90% CD8).

Source: PBMCs, taken before the yellow fever booster vaccination. This sequence was found in a man aged 18 to 30 who received the YFV17D yellow fever vaccine.

This CDR3 is CSASIQPYGYTF. Written as DNA, the CDR3 is TGCAGTGCTAGTATTCAGCCCTATGGCTACACCTTC. This rearrangement joins TRBV20-1 to TRBJ1-2, with D unresolved. This CDR3 region has 12 residues. Germline CDR1 DFQATT, CDR2 SNEGSKA (reference sequence). V shed 3 bases and J shed 4 bases, with 9 bases lying between them.